This T cell receptor (beta chain) was observed in a study of blood T cells in healthy people across ages. This clonotype has a count of ten or more. This CDR3 comprises 12 residues. Trimming shortened V by 1 base and J by 10 bases, and 9 bases separated the two germline ends. In germline, CDR1 is SGHTA, CDR2 FQGNSA. The authors ran a second PCR of about 7 to 12 cycles using a sample-barcoded 5' primer and a J-beta primer mix. TCRdb re-derived calls from the 5' RACE reads in MiXCR, one entry per CDR3 protein. The data show 1.5 million to 2 million distinct CDR3 sequences, under 30% seen once. The V call is TRBV7-2, the J call TRBJ2-3; TRBD1 might be the D (6 bases). Input material: blood. This receptor was taken from a woman in her twenties or thirties in good health. CDR3 loop: CASSLEQGSQYF. CDR3 coding DNA: TGTGCCAGCAGCTTAGAACAGGGCTCGCAGTATTTT.